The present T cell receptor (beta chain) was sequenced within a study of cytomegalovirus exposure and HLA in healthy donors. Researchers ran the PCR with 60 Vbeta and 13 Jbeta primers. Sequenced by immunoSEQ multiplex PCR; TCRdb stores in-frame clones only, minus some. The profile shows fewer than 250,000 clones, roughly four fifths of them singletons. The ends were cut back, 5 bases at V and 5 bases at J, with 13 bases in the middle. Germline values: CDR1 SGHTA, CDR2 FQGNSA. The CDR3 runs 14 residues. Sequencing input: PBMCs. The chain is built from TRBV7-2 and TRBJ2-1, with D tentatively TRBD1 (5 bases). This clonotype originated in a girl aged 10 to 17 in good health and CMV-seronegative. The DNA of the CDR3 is TGTGCCAGCAGCCCCATAGGGGTAGACAATGAGCAGTTCTTC. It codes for CASSPIGVDNEQFF.